One TCR beta chain is described in this entry. The antigen is unknown. V was pared by 0 bases and J by 4 bases, with 10 bases between. Germline V gene data show CDR1 as SGHAT and CDR2 as FQNNGV. The CDR3 covers 15 residues. The data were taken from a study of beta chain features in type 1 diabetes. Across the study: Sorted cells numbering over 95,000,000 were examined across all samples.

Sequenced material consisted of expressed TCRB transcripts (all of the isolated RNA was reverse transcribed). TCRdb's table, derived via immunoSEQ multiplex PCR, lists solely in-frame clones and lacks some. The sample lists a few hundred thousand clones, 25% to 30% occurring once. General observations from the study: At VDJ recombination sites, type 1 diabetes patients had fewer insertions and more deleted nucleotides. Shorter TCRB CDR3s, moderately but significantly so, marked every one of the four CD4+ subsets in Type 1 diabetes patients.

The sequence was collected from a man aged 25 to 40 in good health. The sample consisted of central memory CD4+ T cells from blood. The V call is TRBV11-2, the J call TRBJ2-4; no clear D gene. DNA of the CDR3: TGTGCCAGCAGCTTAGAAGACACAAGAAAAAACATTCAGTACTTC. Translated, it gives CASSLEDTRKNIQYF.